This passage covers 8 T cell receptor beta chains from one sample sequenced in a study of vaccination and CD4 T cells after COVID-19. Time point: late sampling 161 to 241 days after vaccination in three convalescent patients. One entry per CDR3 protein, called by TCRdb with MiXCR from the PCR reads. This sample has around 28,000 distinct CDR3 sequences, with around 53% found just once. The sequencing used CD4+ T cells from blood, collected about 7 months after SARS-CoV-2 vaccination. These receptors were taken from a human donor who had recovered from COVID-19.

The rearrangement joins TRBV6-5 to TRBJ2-5, with TRBD2 matching over 14 bases. Germline assignment: CDR1 MNHEY and CDR2 SVGAGI. V trimming: 4 bases; J trimming: 4 bases; junction bases outside the gene matches: 2. The CDR3 contains 15 residues. The CDR3 spells CASSWGTSGRETQYF. DNA for the CDR3: TGTGCCAGCAGTTGGGGGACTAGCGGGAGAGAGACCCAGTACTTC.

The chain carries TRBV20-1 and TRBJ2-3, with unresolved D. V gave up 8 bases and J gave up 2 bases, with 14 bases separating them. Per germline, CDR1 DFQATT and CDR2 SNEGSKA (reference sequence). This CDR3 spans 13 amino acids. The chain's CDR3 is CSPPGLFTDTQYF. The CDR3 DNA follows: TGCAGTCCCCCGGGTCTATTCACAGATACGCAGTATTTT.

This sequence joins TRBV19 and TRBJ1-5; no reliable D call. The CDR3 is 15 residues long. V gave up 7 bases and J gave up 4 bases, with 17 bases separating them. The V gene's germline CDR1 is LNHDA and CDR2 SQIVND (reference sequence). The CDR3 region has the DNA TGTGCCAGTAAATCTTCACGGGCCAGAAATCAGCCCCAGCATTTT. Translating it yields CASKSSRARNQPQHF.

The chain uses TRBV7-2 and TRBJ2-7; TRBD2 agrees at 10 bases. V gave up 3 bases and J gave up 3 bases; unmatched junction bases: 2. Per germline, CDR1 SGHTA and CDR2 FQGNSA. CDR3 length: 14 residues. CDR3 in DNA: TGTGCCAGCAGCTTGCGACTAGCGGGCTACGAGCAGTACTTC. It encodes CASSLRLAGYEQYF.

V and J are TRBV20-1 and TRBJ1-5; the D gene is possibly TRBD1 (6 bases). Trimming left V 3 bases short and J 4 bases short, with 13 bases between. Germline lookup yields CDR1 DFQATT and CDR2 SNEGSKA (reference sequence). CDR3 size: 14 residues. The CDR3 DNA reads as TGCAGTGCTAGTACAGGGCTGGATAATCAGCCCCAGCATTTT. Protein: CSASTGLDNQPQHF.

The V and J genes are TRBV7-6 and TRBJ1-1; TRBD1 agrees at 9 bases. The CDR3 covers 15 residues. Per the germline V gene, CDR1 is SGHVS and CDR2 is FNYEAQ. Losses at the gene ends were 5 bases for V and 0 bases for J; bases not matched to a gene: 4. The CDR3 sequence is CASSAGTGMNTEAFF. The DNA of the CDR3 is TGTGCCAGCAGCGCCGGGACAGGGATGAACACTGAAGCTTTCTTT.

The rearrangement links TRBV29-1 to TRBJ2-7, with 10 bases lining up with TRBD2. The ends lost 6 bases at V and 4 bases at J; junction bases unmatched: 9. The CDR3 has 14 residues. Germline V gene data show CDR1 as SQVTM and CDR2 as ANQGSEA. The CDR3 sequence is CSVAGLASAYEQYF. DNA of the CDR3: TGCAGCGTCGCGGGACTAGCGTCCGCGTACGAGCAGTACTTC.

This chain uses TRBV4-1 with TRBJ1-2, with TRBD1 identical over 8 bases. The CDR3 has 15 amino acids. After removal of 4 bases from V and 4 bases from J, the junction contained 8 bases not matched to a gene. Germline CDR1 MGHRA, CDR2 YSYEKL. The CDR3 nucleotides read TGCGCCAGCAGCCTCCAGGGGGCGCTGACCTATGGCTACACCTTC. This translates into CASSLQGALTYGYTF.